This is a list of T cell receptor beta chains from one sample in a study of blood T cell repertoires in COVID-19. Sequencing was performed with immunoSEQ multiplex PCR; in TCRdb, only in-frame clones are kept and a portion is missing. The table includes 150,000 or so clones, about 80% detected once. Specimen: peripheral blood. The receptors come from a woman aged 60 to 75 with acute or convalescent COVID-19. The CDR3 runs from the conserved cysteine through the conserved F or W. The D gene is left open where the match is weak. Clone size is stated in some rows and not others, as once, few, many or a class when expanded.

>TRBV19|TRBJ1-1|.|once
TGTGCCAGCAATAACCAGCCGACAATACGGACTGAAGCTTTCTTT
CASNNQPTIRTEAFF
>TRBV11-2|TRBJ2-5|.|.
TGTGCCAGCAGCTTAGTCGGGGAGACCCAGTACTTC
CASSLVGETQYF
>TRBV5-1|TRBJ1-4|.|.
TGCGCCAGCAAGGACAGCCCGGTAGGGAATGAAAAACTGTTTTTT
CASKDSPVGNEKLFF
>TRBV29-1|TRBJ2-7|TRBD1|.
TGCAGCGTGCCGGGACAGGACTTCTACGAGCAGTACTTC
CSVPGQDFYEQYF
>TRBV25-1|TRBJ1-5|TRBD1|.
TGTGCCAGCAGTGTGACAGGGAGCAATCAGCCCCAGCATTTT
CASSVTGSNQPQHF
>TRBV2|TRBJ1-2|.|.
TGTGCCAGCAGTGAGGGACACCTAACTTCCTATGGCTACACCTTC
CASSEGHLTSYGYTF
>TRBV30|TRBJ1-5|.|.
TGTGCCTGGTCCCTGGGCCAGTGGACTCATCAGCCCCAGCATTTT
CAWSLGQWTHQPQHF
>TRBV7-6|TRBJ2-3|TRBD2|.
TGTGCCAGCAGCGCAAGCGGGAGGACTAATACGCAGTATTTT
CASSASGRTNTQYF
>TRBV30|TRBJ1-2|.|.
TGTGCCTGGAGTGGACGGGGGGGAACTAACTATGGCTACACCTTC
CAWSGRGGTNYGYTF
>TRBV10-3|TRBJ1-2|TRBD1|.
TGTGCCATCAGTGAGGGGACAGGCCGCGCCTATGGCTACACCTTC
CAISEGTGRAYGYTF
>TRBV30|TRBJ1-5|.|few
TGTGCCTGGAGTGAGAACACCCAGCCCCAGCATTTT
CAWSENTQPQHF
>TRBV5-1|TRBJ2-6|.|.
TGCGCCAGCAGCTTGAGGACAGTCTCAAGCTCTGGGGCCAACGTCCTGACTTTC
CASSLRTVSSSGANVLTF
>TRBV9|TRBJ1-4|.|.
TGTGCCAGCAGCGCCGGACAATTAAATGAAAAACTGTTTTTT
CASSAGQLNEKLFF
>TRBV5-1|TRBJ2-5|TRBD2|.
TGCGCCAGCAGCCAACCGGGACTAGCGGGGAGAGAGACCCAGTACTTC
CASSQPGLAGRETQYF
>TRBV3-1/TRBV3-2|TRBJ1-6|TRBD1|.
TGTGCCAGCAGCCAAGATCGAAGGACAGGGTTTAATTCACCCCTCCACTTT
CASSQDRRTGFNSPLHF
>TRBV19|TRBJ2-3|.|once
TGTGCCAGTAGTACACAGGGCATCGTGACAGATACGCAGTATTTT
CASSTQGIVTDTQYF
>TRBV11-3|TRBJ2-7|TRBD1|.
TGTGCCAGCAGCTTAGAGGGGGGACAGGAGTTATCCTACGAGCAGTACTTC
CASSLEGGQELSYEQYF
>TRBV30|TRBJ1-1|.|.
TGTGCCTGGACCATACAGGGTGGAGGCACTGAAGCTTTCTTT
CAWTIQGGGTEAFF
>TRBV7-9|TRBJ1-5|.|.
TGTGCCAGCAGCCCCGGTGTGGCGGGTATTCAGCCCCAGCATTTT
CASSPGVAGIQPQHF
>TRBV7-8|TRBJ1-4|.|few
TGTGCCAGCAGCTTCAGCACAGGGAACGAAAAACTGTTTTTT
CASSFSTGNEKLFF
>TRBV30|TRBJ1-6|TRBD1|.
TGTGCCTGGAGGCCCGGGACAGGCGATTTCTATAATTCACCCCTCCACTTT
CAWRPGTGDFYNSPLHF
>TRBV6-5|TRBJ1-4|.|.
TGTGCCAGCAGTTACCGCCCCAGATCTAATGAAAAACTGTTTTTT
CASSYRPRSNEKLFF
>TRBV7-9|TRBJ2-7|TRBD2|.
TGTGCCAGCAGCTTAGGCCCCGGGACTAGCGCCTACGAGCAGTACTTC
CASSLGPGTSAYEQYF
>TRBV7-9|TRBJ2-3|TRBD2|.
TGTGCCAGCAGGTCGGGGACTAGCGGGGGTTACACAGATACGCAGTATTTT
CASRSGTSGGYTDTQYF
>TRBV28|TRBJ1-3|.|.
TGTGCCAGCAGTTGGGCGCAGGGGAATGGCGGAATCCACGGAAACACCATATATTTT
CASSWAQGNGGIHGNTIYF
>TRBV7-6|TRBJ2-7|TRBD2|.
TGTGCCAGCAGCCAGGCGACGGGCGGGGGCTACGAGCAGTACTTC
CASSQATGGGYEQYF
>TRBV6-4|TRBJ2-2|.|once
TGTGCCAGCAGTCCCTGGACATCAAGAAACACCGGGGAGCTGTTTTTT
CASSPWTSRNTGELFF
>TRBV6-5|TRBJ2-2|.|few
TGTGCCAGCAAAAACACCGGCGGTCGGTCGCTGTTTTTT
CASKNTGGRSLFF
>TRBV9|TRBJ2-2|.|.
TGTGCCAGCAGCCTATTTTCTAGCGAGGCCGGGGAGCTGTTTTTT
CASSLFSSEAGELFF
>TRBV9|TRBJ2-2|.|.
TGTGCCAGCAGCGCTGGCAGGGACACCGGGGAGCTGTTTTTT
CASSAGRDTGELFF
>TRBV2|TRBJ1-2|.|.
TGTGCCAGCAGTGAAGACAGGGTACTGGGCTACACCTTC
CASSEDRVLGYTF
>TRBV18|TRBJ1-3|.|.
TGTGCCAGCTCACCACCCAGGGGACGTAACTCTGGAAACACCATATATTTT
CASSPPRGRNSGNTIYF
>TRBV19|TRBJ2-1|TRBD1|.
TGTGCCAGTAGTTCCGGACAGGGGTCCAATGAGCAGTTCTTC
CASSSGQGSNEQFF
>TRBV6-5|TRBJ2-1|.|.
TGTGCCAGCTGCGAGGGCAATGAGCAGTTCTTC
CASCEGNEQFF
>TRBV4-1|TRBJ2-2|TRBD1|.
TGCGCCAGCAGCACCGGACAGGTGAACACCGGGGAGCTGTTTTTT
CASSTGQVNTGELFF
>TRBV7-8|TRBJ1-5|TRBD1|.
TGTGCCAGCAGCTTGCCACAGGGGGGCAATCAGCCCCAGCATTTT
CASSLPQGGNQPQHF
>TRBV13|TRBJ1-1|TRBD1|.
TGTGCCAGCAGCCCAGACAGGGGGCTGGACACTGAAGCTTTCTTT
CASSPDRGLDTEAFF
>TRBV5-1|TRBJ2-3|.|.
TGCGCCAGCAACCAGGGAAGGGGTTTGACAGATACGCAGTATTTT
CASNQGRGLTDTQYF
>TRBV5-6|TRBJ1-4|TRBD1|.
TGTGCCAGCAGCTTGGGGGCGACAGGGGTTGAAAAACTGTTTTTT
CASSLGATGVEKLFF
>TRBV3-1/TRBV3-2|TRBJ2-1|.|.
TGTGCCAGCAGCCCATCAAGGGGTAGCAGGGTGACTCGGGAGCAGTTCTTC
CASSPSRGSRVTREQFF
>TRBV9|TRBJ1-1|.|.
TGTGCCAGCAGCGCCATCCAGGGGTACACTGAAGCTTTCTTT
CASSAIQGYTEAFF
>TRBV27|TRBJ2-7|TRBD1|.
TGTGCCAGCAGTTACCGGGACAGGGGGAATTACGAGCAGTACTTC
CASSYRDRGNYEQYF
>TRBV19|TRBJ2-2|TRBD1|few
TGTGCCAGTAGGCCCCACAGGGGAGAGGACACCGGGGAGCTGTTTTTT
CASRPHRGEDTGELFF
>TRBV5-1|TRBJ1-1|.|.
TGCGCCAGCAGCTTGGAGTCCGGGTTAGAAGCTTTCTTT
CASSLESGLEAFF
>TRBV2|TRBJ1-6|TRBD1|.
TGTGCCAGGTCACAGGGGCTCCAAAATTCACCCCTCCACTTT
CARSQGLQNSPLHF
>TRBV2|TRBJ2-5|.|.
TGTGCCAGCAGTGTTTTGACTATTCAAGAGACCCAGTACTTC
CASSVLTIQETQYF
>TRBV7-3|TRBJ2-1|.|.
TGTGCCAGCAGCTTGACAGCCTACAATGAGCAGTTCTTC
CASSLTAYNEQFF
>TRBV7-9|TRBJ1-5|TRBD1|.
TGTGCCAGCAGCCCTGAACAGGGGGCGCATCAGCCCCAGCATTTT
CASSPEQGAHQPQHF
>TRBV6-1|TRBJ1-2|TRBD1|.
TGTGCCAGCAGTGAACCGGGACAGGGGAACTATGGCTACACCTTC
CASSEPGQGNYGYTF
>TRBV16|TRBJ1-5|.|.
TGTGCCAGCAGCCCCACAGTCAATCAGCCCCAGCATTTT
CASSPTVNQPQHF
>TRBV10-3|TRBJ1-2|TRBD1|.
TGTGCCAGCACAGGGGGGGAAAGCTACACCTTC
CASTGGESYTF